This TCR beta chain was found in a study of T cells in Graves' hyperthyroidism and ophthalmopathy. Study-wide results and caveats: The blood repertoire included most of the expanded thyroid clonotypes above 0.001. The model made its ophthalmopathy prediction, and onset followed a median around 6.9 months later.

This clonotype has at least ten counts. The antigen is unknown. V lost 5 bases and J 2 bases, leaving 13 bases between the germline ends. CDR1 is SGHTA, CDR2 FQGNSA, per germline. The CDR3 contains 14 residues. TCR beta CDR3 sequences were amplified from RNA transcripts. The HTBI primer set served for first-round RT-PCR of the TCR CDR3. TCRdb re-called the multiplex PCR reads with MiXCR, one entry per CDR3 protein. The table lists 490,000 or so distinct CDR3 sequences, approximately 49% of them singletons. Investigators excluded patients with uncontrolled infection, other autoimmune disease, pregnancy or lactation. The diagnoses drew upon clinical symptoms, serum thyroxine and TRAb, thyroid ultrasound and orbital computed tomography.

The chain uses TRBV7-2 and TRBJ2-7; D is undetermined. This sequence originates from an adult woman with Graves' disease, either hyperthyroidism or ophthalmopathy (not recorded which). The sample consisted of peripheral blood or thyroid tissue (not recorded which). In DNA, the CDR3 is TGTGCCAGCAGCCCCGCGGTAGACACCTACGAGCAGTACTTC. Translation gives CASSPAVDTYEQYF.